The source of this TCR beta chain is a study of post-analysis software for immune sequencing data. The CDR3 spans 15 residues. With 0 bases removed from V and 1 base from J, the gap between germline ends came to 10 bases. Per germline, CDR1 MNHEY and CDR2 SVGEGT. Study results and limitations: There was significantly lower normalized Chao1 diversity in multiple sclerosis patients than in controls. Samples from a shared batch, those prepared together, strongly co-clustered by F measure. Among roughly five TRBV segments more frequent in patients than controls were TRBV5-6, TRBV5-1 and TRBV20-1.

Libraries were made from TCR beta cDNA, and they carried unique molecular identifiers. Each batch of roughly 0.95 to 10 million T cells produced some 500,000 cDNA molecules. Via MiXCR, TCRdb re-called the PCR reads, giving one row per CDR3 protein. Of some 700,000 distinct CDR3 sequences listed, roughly three fifths are singletons. Of note for this clonotype: The antigen is undetermined.

This sequence was found in a girl aged 2 to 10 with multiple sclerosis. Sequencing input: blood. The chain couples TRBV6-2 or TRBV6-3 to TRBJ2-7, with D possibly TRBD2 on 6 matching bases. CDR3 nucleotide sequence: TGTGCCAGCAGTTACTCGATAGCGGCGTCCTACGAGCAGTACTTC. This translates into CASSYSIAASYEQYF.